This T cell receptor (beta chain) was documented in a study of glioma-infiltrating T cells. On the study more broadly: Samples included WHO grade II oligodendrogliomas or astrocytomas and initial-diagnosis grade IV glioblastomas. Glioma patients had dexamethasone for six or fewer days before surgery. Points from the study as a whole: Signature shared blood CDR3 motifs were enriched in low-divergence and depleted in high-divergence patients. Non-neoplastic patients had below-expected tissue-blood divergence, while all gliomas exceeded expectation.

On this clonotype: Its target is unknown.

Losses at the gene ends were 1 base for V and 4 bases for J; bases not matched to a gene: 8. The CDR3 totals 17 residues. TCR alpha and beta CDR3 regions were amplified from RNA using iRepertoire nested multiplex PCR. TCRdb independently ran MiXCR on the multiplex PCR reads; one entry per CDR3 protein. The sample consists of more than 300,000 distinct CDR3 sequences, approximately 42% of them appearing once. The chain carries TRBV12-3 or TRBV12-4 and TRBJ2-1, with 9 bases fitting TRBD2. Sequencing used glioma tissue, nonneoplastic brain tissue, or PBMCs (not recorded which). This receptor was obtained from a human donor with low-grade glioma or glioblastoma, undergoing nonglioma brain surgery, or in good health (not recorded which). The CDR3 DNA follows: TGTGCCAGCAGTTTAGGTCCAGCGGGAGGACTTTACAATGAGCAGTTCTTC. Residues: CASSLGPAGGLYNEQFF.